This passage covers 9 T cell receptor beta chains from one sample sequenced in a study of blood T cell repertoires in COVID-19. Data came from immunoSEQ multiplex PCR; TCRdb stores just in-frame clones and leaves some out. The data contain roughly 200,000 clones, under 80% of them singletons. Sequenced: peripheral blood. The source is a man aged 50 to 59 who had recovered from COVID-19.

Concerning this clone itself: The same CDR3 can be traced to other DNA sequences in this sample. J is TRBJ2-1 and V is TRBV6-5; the D is unclear. The CDR3 loop spans 11 amino acids. The germline gives CDR1 MNHEY, CDR2 SVGAGI. Trimming removed 3 bases from V and 7 bases from J, with 4 bases in between. CDR3 DNA sequence: TGTGCCAGCAGTTATCTGAATGAGCAGTTCTTC. Protein sequence: CASSYLNEQFF.

This clone turned up a few times. The genes are TRBV30 and TRBJ2-7; weak D call: TRBD2 (7 bases). Germline assignment: CDR1 GTSNPN and CDR2 SVGIG (reference sequence). V lost 5 bases, J lost 3 bases, and 14 bases lay in between. CDR3 length: 13 residues. This CDR3 reads CAWGRGGIYEQYF. The CDR3 DNA is TGTGCCTGGGGGAGGGGGGGGATCTACGAGCAGTACTTC.

CDR3 region: CASRPVTGDHEQFF. CDR3 sequence (DNA): TGTGCCAGCAGGCCTGTTACAGGGGACCATGAGCAGTTCTTC. The chain is built from TRBV2 and TRBJ2-1; TRBD1 agrees at 7 bases. CDR1 is SNHLY and CDR2 is FYNNEI in the germline V gene. V was clipped by 6 bases and J by 8 bases; unmatched bases: 10. CDR3 length equals 14 residues.

The chain has TRBV10-1 and TRBJ2-7; 10 bases agree with TRBD1. Germline V lookup: CDR1 WNHNN, CDR2 SYGVQD (reference sequence). After removal of 6 bases from V and 6 bases from J, the junction contained 5 bases not matched to a gene. The CDR3 has 13 residues. CDR3 nucleotide sequence: TGCGCCAGCAGCCGGGACAGGGGTATCGAGCAGTACTTC. It codes for CASSRDRGIEQYF.

The chain couples TRBV11-2 to TRBJ2-7; 8 nucleotides agree with TRBD1. V was clipped by 5 bases and J by 2 bases; unmatched bases: 2. Germline lookup yields CDR1 SGHAT and CDR2 FQNNGV. There are 13 residues in the CDR3. CDR3 DNA: TGTGCCAGCAGCCCGGACAGGGCCTACGAGCAGTACTTC. It yields the protein CASSPDRAYEQYF.

As to this clone: Other DNA sequences in the same sample also yield this CDR3. V usage is TRBV11-3 and J usage is TRBJ1-1, with D unresolved. The CDR3 covers 13 residues. Germline values: CDR1 SGHNT, CDR2 YENEEA. V was cut by 0 bases and J by 1 base, with 3 bases left in between. In nucleotides, the CDR3 is TGTGCCAGCAGCTTAGACAGGAACACTGAAGCTTTCTTT. It specifies CASSLDRNTEAFF. Supplemented by reference TRBV11-3 and TRBJ1-1, the full variable domain reads EAGVVQSPRYKIIEKKQPVAFWCNPISGHNTLYWYLQNLGQGPELLIRYENEEAVDDSQLPKDRFSAERLKGVDSTLKIQPAELGDSAVYLCASSLDRNTEAFFGQGTRLTVV.

The gene calls are TRBV30 and TRBJ2-7; tentative D call: TRBD1 (5 bases). The CDR3 spans 14 residues. Germline V gives CDR1 GTSNPN, CDR2 SVGIG (reference sequence). With 1 base removed from V and 6 bases from J, the gap between germline ends came to 16 bases. The CDR3 sequence: CAWSAGRALAEQYF. The CDR3 DNA is TGTGCCTGGAGTGCTGGCAGGGCATTGGCCGAGCAGTACTTC.

The chain employs TRBV7-6 and TRBJ2-5; 8 positions match TRBD1. CDR1 and CDR2 (germline): SGHVS, FNYEAQ. V dropped 4 bases and J dropped 5; count of bases not matched to a gene: 9. This CDR3 is built from 15 residues. The CDR3 region has the DNA TGTGCCAGCAGCTACCCTCGGACAGGGATTGAGACCCAGTACTTC. Its protein product is CASSYPRTGIETQYF.

The chain has TRBV6-1 and TRBJ1-4; D is undetermined. CDR1 and CDR2 from the germline V gene are MNHNS and SASEGT. CDR3 length equals 15 residues. The germline V and J ends were trimmed by 0 bases and 3 bases, with 8 bases remaining between them. The CDR3 DNA follows: TGTGCCAGCAGTGAAGCGGAGCGGCCTAATGAAAAACTGTTTTTT. Residues: CASSEAERPNEKLFF.